Below are 18 T cell receptor beta chains sequenced from a single sample in a study of T cells in Graves' hyperthyroidism and ophthalmopathy (dated by TCRdb to between 2017 and 2020). The method behind the library was multiplex PCR. Sequencer: Illumina HiSeq 2000. The TCR beta CDR3 regions were amplified from RNA transcripts. The TCR CDR3 was subjected to a first round of RT-PCR using the HTBI primer set and the Qiagen OneStep RT-PCR kit. TCRdb cleaned the public reads at Q25 with fastp, built clones with MiXCR and kept in-frame beta chains. CDR3 protein sequences are deduplicated, and each keeps its most common genes and DNA. The table for this sample lists more than 500,000 distinct CDR3 sequences; around 45% of them were counted only once. The ten most abundant clones make up about 20% of the sample. Source material: peripheral blood or thyroid tissue (not recorded which). These receptor sequences come from an adult woman with Graves' disease, either hyperthyroidism or ophthalmopathy (not recorded which).

V usage is TRBV27 and J usage is TRBJ2-7; 8 bases align to TRBD1. Germline trimming cut 9 bases from V and 0 bases from J; bases unmatched to any gene: 7. CDR1 is MNHEY, CDR2 SMNVEV, per germline (reference sequence). This CDR3 contains 14 residues. The CDR3 DNA reads TGTGCCAGTGGTGACAGGGGTTACTCCTACGAGCAGTACTTC. Amino acid sequence: CASGDRGYSYEQYF.

V is TRBV9 and J is TRBJ2-5, with a tentative D call TRBD2 (6 bases). The V gene's germline CDR1 is SGDLS and CDR2 YYNGEE. The CDR3 spans 15 residues. V lost 3 bases and J 5 bases, leaving 17 bases between the germline ends. CDR3 protein: CASSAPEGGRETQYF. The CDR3 DNA is TGTGCCAGCAGCGCGCCGGAGGGAGGCAGGGAGACCCAGTACTTC.

This clonotype was observed many times. This chain joins TRBV20-1 and TRBJ1-1; D is ambiguous. This CDR3 contains 12 residues. The germline V gene has CDR1 DFQATT and CDR2 SNEGSKA (reference sequence). Deletions cut 4 bases from V and 0 bases from J, with 6 bases between. Written as DNA, the CDR3 is TGCAGTGCTAAGGGTATGAACACTGAAGCTTTCTTT. This sequence encodes CSAKGMNTEAFF.

Turning to this clonotype: At one end the junction does not follow the germline gene, possibly because of a read error. The CDR3 region has the DNA TGCGCCAGCGCTGCTACAGGGAGGGGGGGGACTGAAGCTTTCTTT. Residues: CASAATGRGGTEAFF. The chain recombines TRBV6-2 or TRBV6-3 with TRBJ1-1; perhaps TRBD1 as D (6 bases). Germline CDR1 and CDR2: MNHEY and SVGEGT. The CDR3 length is 15 residues.

The chain links TRBV7-9 to TRBJ1-5; tentative D call: TRBD1 (5 bases). The germline V gene encodes CDR1 SEHNR and CDR2 FQNEAQ (reference sequence). The CDR3 has 17 amino acids. Trimming took 5 bases from V and 9 from J, leaving 26 bases between them. The CDR3 loop reads CASSHPPPGRANSPQHF. CDR3 nucleotides: TGTGCCAGCAGCCACCCCCCCCCAGGGCGGGCAAATTCGCCCCAGCATTTT.

Turning to this clonotype: The junction shows a germline mismatch at one end, possibly a read error. The chain couples TRBV24-1 to TRBJ2-7; perhaps TRBD1 as D (6 bases). The CDR3 runs to 14 residues. Germline CDR1 and CDR2: KGHDR and SFDVKD. DNA for the CDR3: TGTGCCAGCAGTGACCCCGGACAGATCTACGAGCAGTACTTC. As protein: CASSDPGQIYEQYF.

The chain joins TRBV2 to TRBJ2-7; D is perhaps TRBD1 or TRBD2 (5 bases each). Germline V gene sequence: CDR1 SNHLY, CDR2 FYNNEI. The V end was cut by 9 bases, the J end by 1 base, with 16 bases between. This CDR3 has 14 amino acids. CDR3 sequence: CARGTQGKSYEQYF. The DNA for the CDR3 is TGTGCCAGGGGGACGCAAGGAAAATCCTACGAGCAGTACTTC.

This clonotype was seen more than once but under ten times. The V call is TRBV24-1, the J call TRBJ2-2; D not resolved. The germline gives CDR1 KGHDR, CDR2 SFDVKD. The CDR3 contains 16 residues. Trimming pared 1 base from V and 6 bases from J, leaving 14 bases between. In DNA form, the CDR3 reads TGTGCCACCAGTGATTTCGCAACGCTAAACGCCGGGGAGCTGTTTTTT. Translated, it gives CATSDFATLNAGELFF.

As concerns this clonotype: It may be a read error: a sequence one base away is much more abundant. The rearrangement uses TRBV7-9 and TRBJ2-7, with D unresolved. CDR1 and CDR2 (germline): SEHNR, FQNEAQ (reference sequence). The CDR3 extends over 13 amino acids. Trimming removed 6 bases at V and 6 bases at J, with 15 bases between. CDR3 residues: CASSVRTIREQYF. CDR3 nucleotide sequence: TGTGCCAGCAGTGTCAGGACGATCCGCGAGCAGTACTTC.

This clonotype was observed many times. This chain links TRBV6-1 with TRBJ1-5; D not resolved. The CDR3 covers 12 residues. Germline CDR1 is MNHNS and CDR2 is SASEGT. Between the trimmed V and J ends, which lost 10 bases and 7 bases, there was a span of 14 bases. The CDR3 loop is CATNGDVQPQHF. The CDR3 nucleotides read TGTGCCACCAACGGGGATGTGCAGCCCCAGCATTTT.

In this sample, this clonotype turned up many times. CDR3 nucleotides: TGCAGCGTTCTCCACGCCCATAAGAACACTGAAGCTTTCTTT. This encodes CSVLHAHKNTEAFF. The chain is built from TRBV29-1 and TRBJ1-1; D is unclear. CDR3 length: 14 amino acids. The germline CDR1 and CDR2 sequences are SQVTM and ANQGSEA. Trimming shortened V by 5 bases and J by 1 base, and 14 bases separated the two germline ends.

This clonotype has ten or more counts. The chain is built from TRBV4-1 and TRBJ2-7; 9 bases are shared with TRBD2. V was pared by 4 bases and J by 2 bases, with 9 bases of the junction left unmatched. The germline V gene encodes CDR1 MGHRA and CDR2 YSYEKL. The CDR3 is 16 amino acids. The CDR3 loop is CASSPRTSVTAYEQYF. In DNA form, the CDR3 reads TGCGCCAGCAGCCCTCGGACTAGCGTAACGGCCTACGAGCAGTACTTC.

The chain couples TRBV24-1 to TRBJ2-5; no reliable D call. CDR1 and CDR2 from the germline V gene are KGHDR and SFDVKD. V was clipped by 1 base and J by 4 bases, with 6 bases between them. The CDR3 covers 13 residues. Here the CDR3 DNA reads TGTGCCACCAGTGATTTCCAGAGAGAGACCCAGTACTTC. This encodes CATSDFQRETQYF.

The chain has TRBV7-2 and TRBJ2-2; D not resolved. V dropped 2 bases and J dropped 5 bases, with 9 bases sitting between them. Germline V gives CDR1 SGHTA, CDR2 FQGNSA. This CDR3 has 14 amino acids. The chain's CDR3 is CASSLSYRTGELFF. CDR3 in DNA: TGTGCCAGCAGCTTATCGTATAGGACCGGGGAGCTGTTTTTT.

In this sample, this clonotype turned up many times. V gene TRBV9 combines with J gene TRBJ2-6, with no clear D. The CDR3 is 14 amino acids. In germline, CDR1 is SGDLS, CDR2 YYNGEE. V lost 4 bases and J lost 2, with 7 bases in between. CDR3 region: CASSQLPGANVLTF. CDR3 coding DNA: TGTGCCAGCAGCCAACTGCCTGGGGCCAACGTCCTGACTTTC.

This sequence joins TRBV24-1 and TRBJ1-5; no reliable D call. The CDR3 contains 16 residues. CDR1 KGHDR and CDR2 SFDVKD come from the germline V gene. V shed 5 bases and J shed 0 bases, with 13 bases lying between them. CDR3 DNA sequence: TGTGCCACCAGTGCCAAATTGGGGAATAGCAATCAGCCCCAGCATTTT. Protein sequence: CATSAKLGNSNQPQHF.

This clonotype was counted at least ten times. The CDR3 is CSATGQVNYGYTF. The DNA of the CDR3 is TGCAGTGCTACCGGACAGGTTAACTATGGCTACACCTTC. J is TRBJ1-2 and V is TRBV20-1, with TRBD1 identical over 7 bases. V gave up 4 bases and J gave up 1 base; unmatched junction bases: 3. The CDR3 runs 13 residues. Germline CDR1 DFQATT, CDR2 SNEGSKA (reference sequence).

CDR3 loop: CAANGETGDTQYF. CDR3 sequence (DNA): TGCGCCGCCAACGGGGAGACGGGAGATACGCAGTATTTT. The rearrangement joins TRBV10-1 to TRBJ2-3, with D possibly being TRBD2 (5 bases). V was shortened by 11 bases and J by 5 bases, with 17 bases between the two germline ends. Looked up from germline, CDR1 is WNHNN and CDR2 is SYGVQD (reference sequence). This CDR3 has 13 residues.